This T cell receptor (beta chain) derives from a study of T-cell reconstitution after alpha-beta-depleted transplantation in children. The library targeted TCRbeta and was prepared with unique molecular identifiers. TCRdb recomputed calls from the PCR reads with MiXCR, one row per CDR3 protein. This sample carries roughly 340,000 distinct CDR3 sequences, 15% to 20% of them seen once, and the ten largest clones take roughly two fifths. This CDR3 spans 15 amino acids. Between the trimmed V and J ends, which lost 3 bases and 5 bases, there was a span of 17 bases. The germline CDR1 and CDR2 sequences are MDHEN and SYDVKM.

The specimen comprised PBMCs, mostly from graft donor cells, sampled 360 days after TCRalphabeta/CD19-depleted stem cell transplant. This sequence was found in a male patient aged 2 to 10 who had a stem cell transplant for acute lymphoblastic leukemia, so the T cells may come from the graft donor. The chain links TRBV28 to TRBJ2-7; D unclear. As DNA, the CDR3 is TGTGCCAGCAGTTTGCCAGCGAAGGATATTGACGAGCAGTACTTC. It translates to CASSLPAKDIDEQYF.